Presented here are 10 T cell receptor beta chains from one specimen sequenced in a study of shared clonotypes between healthy human individuals. Method: immunoSEQ multiplex PCR; TCRdb's copy keeps in-frame clones and lacks some. The table has about 650,000 clones, 95% to 96% seen once; the top ten hold approximately 0.1%. Naive-designated CD8 cells lacked CD45RO, were positively enriched for CCR7, and omitted terminally differentiated effector memory CD45RA+ cells. Sequencing input: naive CD8+ T cells sorted from blood. These TCRs come from a woman under 40 in good health.

CDR3 protein: CASSPRSGQGNHEQYF. CDR3 in DNA: TGTGCCAGCAGTCCCCGATCCGGACAGGGAAACCACGAGCAGTACTTC. The V gene is TRBV25-1, the J gene TRBJ2-7, with 8 bases identical to TRBD1. Per germline, CDR1 MGHDK and CDR2 SYGVNS. The CDR3 consists of 16 residues. V was clipped by 5 bases and J by 5 bases; unmatched bases: 14.

This sequence joins TRBV19 and TRBJ1-5; D gene unclear. V lost 6 bases to trimming and J lost 4 bases, with 25 bases between them. This CDR3 has 18 residues. Germline V gene data show CDR1 as LNHDA and CDR2 as SQIVND (reference sequence). The CDR3 DNA is TGTGCCAGTAGGACCACAGTAGGTTTCGGTAGAGAAAATCAGCCCCAGCATTTT. This codes for CASRTTVGFGRENQPQHF. Drawing the rest from reference TRBV19 and TRBJ1-5, the complete variable domain is DGGITQSPKYLFRKEGQNVTLSCEQNLNHDAMYWYRQDPGQGLRLIYYSQIVNDFQKGDIAEGYSVSREKKESFPLTVTSAQKNPTAFYLCASRTTVGFGRENQPQHFGDGTRLSIL.

In regard to this clone: Other nucleotide sequences in the sample specify the same CDR3. V usage is TRBV7-9 and J usage is TRBJ1-1, with D possibly matching TRBD1 (5 bases). The V gene's germline CDR1 is SEHNR and CDR2 FQNEAQ (reference sequence). Between the trimmed V and J ends, which lost 5 bases and 3 bases, there was a span of 7 bases. The CDR3 totals 12 residues. Written as DNA, the CDR3 is TGTGCCAGCAGCCAGGGAGACACTGAAGCTTTCTTT. It yields the protein CASSQGDTEAFF.

V usage is TRBV19 and J usage is TRBJ2-1; tentative D call: TRBD1 (5 bases). The germline gives CDR1 LNHDA, CDR2 SQIVND (reference sequence). This CDR3 is 14 amino acids long. Trimming removed 2 bases from V and 4 bases from J, with 9 bases in between. This CDR3 reads CASSIRQGYNEQFF. CDR3 in DNA: TGTGCCAGTAGTATACGGCAGGGTTACAATGAGCAGTTCTTC.

This chain uses TRBV13 with TRBJ2-2; D call uncertain. V was shortened by 5 bases and J by 0 bases, with 4 bases between the two germline ends. CDR3 length: 13 amino acids. Germline lookup yields CDR1 PRHDT and CDR2 FYEKMQ (reference sequence). The CDR3 DNA reads as TGTGCCAGCAGCCTCTCGAACACCGGGGAGCTGTTTTTT. It yields the protein CASSLSNTGELFF.

The chain recombines TRBV29-1 with TRBJ2-1; 10 positions agree with TRBD2. V was pared by 4 bases and J by 4 bases, with 4 bases of the junction left unmatched. The CDR3 contains 14 residues. In germline, CDR1 is SQVTM, CDR2 ANQGSEA. CDR3 sequence: CSVGSSGGYNEQFF. The CDR3 nucleotides read TGCAGCGTTGGATCTAGCGGGGGTTACAATGAGCAGTTCTTC.

Remarks on this clone: The identical CDR3 is also encoded by other nucleotide sequences in the sample. The rearrangement links TRBV28 to TRBJ1-5; D remains ambiguous. The germline V gene encodes CDR1 MDHEN and CDR2 SYDVKM. The CDR3 extends over 13 amino acids. Between the trimmed V and J ends, which lost 3 bases and 4 bases, there was a span of 7 bases. CDR3 DNA sequence: TGTGCCAGCAGTTTGGGTAGGAATCAGCCCCAGCATTTT. This translates into CASSLGRNQPQHF.

The rearrangement joins TRBV27 to TRBJ2-6, with 9 bases identical to TRBD1. This CDR3 contains 20 residues. The germline CDR1 and CDR2 sequences are MNHEY and SMNVEV (reference sequence). With V trimmed by 5 bases and J by 3 bases, 17 bases remained unmatched. This chain's CDR3 is CASSQNPTGTGSLGANVLTF. CDR3 nucleotide sequence: TGTGCCAGCAGTCAGAACCCCACCGGGACAGGGTCCCTTGGGGCCAACGTCCTGACTTTC. The entire variable domain, with the rest obtained from reference TRBV27 and TRBJ2-6, is as follows: EAQVTQNPRYLITVTGKKLTVTCSQNMNHEYMSWYRQDPGLGLRQIYYSMNVEVTDKGDVPEGYKVSRKEKRNFPLILESPSPNQTSLYFCASSQNPTGTGSLGANVLTFGAGSRLTVL.

CDR3 loop: CASSVDRLLAKNIQYF. CDR3 nucleotide sequence: TGTGCCAGCAGTGTTGATAGACTCTTAGCCAAAAACATTCAGTACTTC. This chain joins TRBV28 and TRBJ2-4; D is undetermined. The CDR3 contains 16 residues. The V end was cut by 5 bases, the J end by 0 bases, with 14 bases between. Germline values: CDR1 MDHEN, CDR2 SYDVKM.

This chain joins TRBV9 and TRBJ2-1; 10 bases agree with TRBD2. J lost 7 bases, V lost 4 bases, and 8 bases had no gene match. In germline, CDR1 is SGDLS, CDR2 YYNGEE. The CDR3 covers 15 residues. CDR3 sequence reads: CASSHLAGDGNEQFF. The CDR3 DNA sequence: TGTGCCAGCAGCCACCTAGCGGGAGACGGGAATGAGCAGTTCTTC.